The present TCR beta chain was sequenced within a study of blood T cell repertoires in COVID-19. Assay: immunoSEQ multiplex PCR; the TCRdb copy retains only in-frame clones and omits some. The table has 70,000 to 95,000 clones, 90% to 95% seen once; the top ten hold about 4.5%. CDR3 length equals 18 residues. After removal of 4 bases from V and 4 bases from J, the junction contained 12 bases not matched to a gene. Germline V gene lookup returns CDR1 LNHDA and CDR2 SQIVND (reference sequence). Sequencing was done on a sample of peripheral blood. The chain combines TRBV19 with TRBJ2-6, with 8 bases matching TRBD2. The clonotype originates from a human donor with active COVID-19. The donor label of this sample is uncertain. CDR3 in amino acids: CASSTIRSGSSGANVLTF. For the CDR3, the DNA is TGTGCCAGTAGTACAATTAGGAGCGGGAGCTCAGGGGCCAACGTCCTGACTTTC.